The 14 T cell receptor beta chains below were found in one sample sequenced in a study of control samples from healthy donors and cancer patients. Assay used: immunoSEQ multiplex PCR; TCRdb lists only in-frame clones, some missing. The table shows roughly 99,000 clones, with about four fifths occurring only once. The specimen sequenced was blood. The receptor set was obtained from a man aged 55 to 70 in good health.

For the CDR3, the DNA is TGTGCCTGGACTAGCGGGGGGCATGAGCAGTTCTTC. It is translated as CAWTSGGHEQFF. The rearrangement joins TRBV30 to TRBJ2-1; TRBD2 matches 11 bases. The CDR3 is 12 residues long. Germline V gives CDR1 GTSNPN, CDR2 SVGIG (reference sequence). With V trimmed by 4 bases and J by 8 bases, 1 base remained unmatched.

The gene calls are TRBV6-5 and TRBJ2-7; 7 bases map to TRBD1. CDR1 is MNHEY and CDR2 is SVGAGI in the germline V gene. This CDR3 has 14 amino acids. The V gene end was trimmed by 6 bases and the J gene end by 2 bases; junction bases not matched to a gene: 7. Written as DNA, the CDR3 is TGTGCCAGCAGCGCGAGGACAGGAACCTACGAGCAGTACTTC. Protein sequence: CASSARTGTYEQYF.

The rearrangement joins TRBV6-6 to TRBJ1-5; no clear D. In germline, CDR1 is MNHNY, CDR2 SVGAGI (reference sequence). V dropped 4 bases and J dropped 1 base, with 5 bases sitting between them. The CDR3 has 13 amino acids. The CDR3 protein is CASSLSSNQPQHF. DNA of the CDR3: TGTGCCAGCAGTTTATCCAGCAATCAGCCCCAGCATTTT.

The chain couples TRBV29-1 to TRBJ2-5, with 9 bases fitting TRBD2. The length of the CDR3 is 15 residues. After removal of 8 bases from V and 1 base from J, the junction contained 11 bases not matched to a gene. Looked up from germline, CDR1 is SQVTM and CDR2 is ANQGSEA. The CDR3 sequence is CSIRGSGGPQETQYF. Here the CDR3 DNA reads TGCAGCATCAGGGGTAGCGGGGGACCCCAAGAGACCCAGTACTTC. Drawing the rest from reference TRBV29-1 and TRBJ2-5, the complete variable domain is SAVISQKPSRDICQRGTSLTIQCQVDSQVTMMFWYRQQPGQSLTLIATANQGSEATYESGFVIDKFPISRPNLTFSTLTVSNMSPEDSSIYLCSIRGSGGPQETQYFGPGTRLLVL.

The CDR3 DNA sequence: TGTGCCAGCTCACCCTTGGGGGACACCTATGAAGCTTTCTTT. Protein product: CASSPLGDTYEAFF. This chain links TRBV18 with TRBJ1-1; D may be TRBD1 (6 bases). The V end was cut by 3 bases, the J end by 7 bases, with 15 bases between. The CDR3 contains 14 residues. From germline, CDR1 is KGHSH and CDR2 LQKENI.

V usage is TRBV5-4 and J usage is TRBJ1-2; 8 bases match TRBD1. In germline, CDR1 is SGHNT, CDR2 YYREEE (reference sequence). V lost 0 bases to trimming and J lost 1 base; unmatched junction nucleotides: 5. CDR3 length: 16 amino acids. For the CDR3, the DNA is TGTGCCAGCAGCTTGGCCGGACAGGGAGGTAACTATGGCTACACCTTC. It translates to CASSLAGQGGNYGYTF.

The gene calls are TRBV24-1 and TRBJ1-5, with D maybe TRBD1 (5 bases). Trimming removed 6 bases from V and 7 bases from J, with 12 bases in between. This CDR3 is 13 amino acids long. Germline V gene sequence: CDR1 KGHDR, CDR2 SFDVKD. The CDR3 DNA is TGTGCCACCAGTAGGGGCGCGGGACAGCCCCAGCATTTT. Translation: CATSRGAGQPQHF.

The rearrangement links TRBV10-3 to TRBJ2-5, with D unresolved. CDR3 length equals 12 residues. The germline V gene encodes CDR1 ENHRY and CDR2 SYGVKD. Deletions cut 0 bases from V and 4 bases from J, with 3 bases between. The CDR3 DNA reads TGTGCCATCAGTGAGTCAATAGAGACCCAGTACTTC. Protein product: CAISESIETQYF.

The chain recombines TRBV5-1 with TRBJ2-7, with D possibly TRBD2 on 5 matching bases. V lost 3 bases and J lost 5, with 15 bases in between. Germline CDR1 is SGHRS and CDR2 is YFSETQ. The CDR3 has 14 residues. The CDR3 region is CASSSGRGYNEQYF. The DNA for the CDR3 is TGCGCCAGCAGCTCGGGCCGGGGTTATAACGAGCAGTACTTC.

This chain connects TRBV4-1 to TRBJ2-2; D ambiguous. The CDR3 runs to 14 residues. Germline values: CDR1 MGHRA, CDR2 YSYEKL. V gave up 3 bases and J gave up 9 bases, with 14 bases separating them. The CDR3 DNA is TGCGCCAGCAGCCAGGGCCCCCGGAGTAGGGAGCTGTTTTTT. Its protein is CASSQGPRSRELFF.

The V gene is TRBV7-3, the J gene TRBJ1-2; perhaps TRBD1 as D (6 bases). The CDR3 is 15 residues long. Deletions cut 2 bases from V and 6 bases from J, with 16 bases between. The germline CDR1 and CDR2 sequences are SGHTA and FQGTGA. For the CDR3, the DNA is TGTGCCAGCAGCTTAGGAACCGGGGGGGCAGATGGCTACACCTTC. Translation: CASSLGTGGADGYTF.

This clone was found a few times. J is TRBJ2-5 and V is TRBV5-1; 8 positions match TRBD1. From germline, CDR1 is SGHRS and CDR2 YFSETQ. V lost 3 bases to trimming and J lost 3 bases; unmatched junction nucleotides: 7. The CDR3 length is 15 residues. The CDR3 loop reads CASSSGTGREETQYF. In DNA form, the CDR3 reads TGCGCCAGCAGCTCCGGGACAGGAAGAGAAGAGACCCAGTACTTC.

This rearrangement joins TRBV4-2 to TRBJ2-1; maybe TRBD2 (6 bases). The ends were cut back, 1 base at V and 2 bases at J, with 15 bases in the middle. Germline assignment: CDR1 LGHNA and CDR2 YNFKEQ. CDR3 length equals 17 residues. CDR3 protein: CASSQADPSEPYNEQFF. DNA for the CDR3: TGTGCCAGCAGCCAAGCTGACCCTAGCGAGCCCTACAATGAGCAGTTCTTC.

The rearrangement links TRBV5-1 to TRBJ1-1; D possibly corresponds to TRBD1 (5 bases). Germline V gene sequence: CDR1 SGHRS, CDR2 YFSETQ. The CDR3 is 16 amino acids. Trimming cost V 0 bases and J 2 bases, with 14 bases left between them. CDR3 coding DNA: TGCGCCAGCAGCTTGGCGGCCCGGGGCGGAAACACTGAAGCTTTCTTT. Protein product: CASSLAARGGNTEAFF.